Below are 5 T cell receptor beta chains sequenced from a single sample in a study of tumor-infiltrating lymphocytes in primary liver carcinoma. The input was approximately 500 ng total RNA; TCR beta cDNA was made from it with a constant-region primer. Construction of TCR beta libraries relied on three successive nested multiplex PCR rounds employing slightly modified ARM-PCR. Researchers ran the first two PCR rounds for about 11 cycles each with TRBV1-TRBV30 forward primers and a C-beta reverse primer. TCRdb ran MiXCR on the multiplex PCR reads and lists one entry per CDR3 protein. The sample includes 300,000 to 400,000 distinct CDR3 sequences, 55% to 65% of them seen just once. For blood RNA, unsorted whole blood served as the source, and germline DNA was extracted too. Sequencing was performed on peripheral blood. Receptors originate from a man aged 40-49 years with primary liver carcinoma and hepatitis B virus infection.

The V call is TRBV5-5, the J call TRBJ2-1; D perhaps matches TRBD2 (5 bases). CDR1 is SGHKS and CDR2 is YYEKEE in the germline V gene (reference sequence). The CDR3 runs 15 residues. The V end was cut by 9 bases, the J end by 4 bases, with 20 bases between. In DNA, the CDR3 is TGTGCCAACAGTTACTCGGGATTAGCGTACAATGAGCAGTTCTTC. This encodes CANSYSGLAYNEQFF. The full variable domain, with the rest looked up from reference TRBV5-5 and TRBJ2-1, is DAGVTQSPTHLIKTRGQQVTLRCSPISGHKSVSWYQQVLGQGPQFIFQYYEKEERGRGNFPDRFSARQFPNYSSELNVNALLLGDSALYLCANSYSGLAYNEQFFGPGTRLTVL.

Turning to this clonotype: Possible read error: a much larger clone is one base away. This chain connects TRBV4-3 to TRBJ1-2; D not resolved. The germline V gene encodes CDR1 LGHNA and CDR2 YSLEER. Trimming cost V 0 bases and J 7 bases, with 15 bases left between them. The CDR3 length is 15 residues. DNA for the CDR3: TGCGCCAGCAGCCAAGATGAGGCCTGCGCTCGTGGCTACACCTTC. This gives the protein CASSQDEACARGYTF.

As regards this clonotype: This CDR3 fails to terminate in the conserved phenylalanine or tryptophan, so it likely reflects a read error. The CDR3 reads CASSPTGTGVGLLEQYL. For the CDR3, the DNA is TGTGCCAGCAGCCCAACCGGGACAGGGGTAGGACTACTCGAGCAGTACTTA. This chain connects TRBV7-3 to TRBJ2-7; 10 nucleotides agree with TRBD1. Germline trimming cut 5 bases from V and 6 bases from J; bases unmatched to any gene: 16. CDR3 length equals 17 residues. Germline CDR1 is SGHTA and CDR2 is FQGTGA.

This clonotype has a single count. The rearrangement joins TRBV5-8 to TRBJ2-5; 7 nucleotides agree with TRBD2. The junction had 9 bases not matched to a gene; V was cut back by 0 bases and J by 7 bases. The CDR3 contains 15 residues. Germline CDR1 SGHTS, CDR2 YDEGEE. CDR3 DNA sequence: TGTGCCAGCAGCTTGGACGGGCAGGGACTACGGACCCAGTACTTC. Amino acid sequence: CASSLDGQGLRTQYF.

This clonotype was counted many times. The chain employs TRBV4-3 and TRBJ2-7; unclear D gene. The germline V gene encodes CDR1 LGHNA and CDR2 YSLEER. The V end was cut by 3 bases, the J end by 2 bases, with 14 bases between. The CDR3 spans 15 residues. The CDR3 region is CASSQVEYGAYEQYF. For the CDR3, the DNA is TGCGCCAGCAGCCAGGTAGAGTATGGGGCCTACGAGCAGTACTTC.